Each of the 14 T cell receptor beta chains below was sequenced from the same sample in a study of blood T cell repertoires in COVID-19. Sequencing was performed with immunoSEQ multiplex PCR; in TCRdb, only in-frame clones are kept and a portion is missing. The data show roughly 150,000 clones, with roughly 85% seen just once and under 8.5% held by the top ten. The sequenced sample consisted of peripheral blood. These receptors all come from a woman between 55 and 75 years old with COVID-19, enrolled during active disease.

The V call is TRBV4-2, the J call TRBJ2-4; D possibly corresponds to TRBD2 (5 bases). This CDR3 comprises 15 residues. Trimming stripped 5 bases from V and 1 base from J, with 12 bases between. CDR1 and CDR2 from the germline V gene are LGHNA and YNFKEQ. The CDR3 spells CASSFAGNAKNIQYF. In DNA form, the CDR3 reads TGTGCCAGCAGCTTCGCGGGTAACGCCAAAAACATTCAGTACTTC.

The genes are TRBV6-5 and TRBJ2-1, with TRBD1 matching over 7 bases. V gave up 2 bases and J gave up 14 bases; unmatched junction bases: 9. Germline lookup yields CDR1 MNHEY and CDR2 SVGAGI. The CDR3 covers 13 residues. CDR3 nucleotide sequence: TGTGCCAGCAGTTACGGGGTCACGACAGGGAAGTTCTTC. Translated, it gives CASSYGVTTGKFF.

This chain joins TRBV24-1 and TRBJ1-2; D ambiguous. CDR1 is KGHDR, CDR2 SFDVKD, per germline. The germline V and J ends were trimmed by 6 bases and 5 bases, with 9 bases remaining between them. This CDR3 region has 12 residues. CDR3 residues: CATSSGSYGYTF. The CDR3 DNA reads TGTGCCACCAGTAGTGGGAGTTATGGCTACACCTTC.

V is TRBV5-1 and J is TRBJ1-2; tentative D call: TRBD1 (5 bases). V was shortened by 3 bases and J by 0 bases, with 15 bases between the two germline ends. From germline, CDR1 is SGHRS and CDR2 YFSETQ. The CDR3 is 16 residues long. CDR3 bases: TGCGCCAGCAGCTCCGACGGGGGACCAGCTAACTATGGCTACACCTTC. This sequence encodes CASSSDGGPANYGYTF.

The chain carries TRBV9 and TRBJ2-1; TRBD2 matches 12 bases. Unmatched junction bases numbered 2, after V lost 0 bases and J lost 4 bases. This CDR3 is built from 16 residues. The germline V gene encodes CDR1 SGDLS and CDR2 YYNGEE. The CDR3 DNA sequence: TGTGCCAGCAGCGTAGAGGGGACTAGCGGGTACAATGAGCAGTTCTTC. It is translated as CASSVEGTSGYNEQFF.

This clone appeared once. The rearrangement joins TRBV7-3 to TRBJ2-1; 9 bases are a match to TRBD1. Germline V gene data show CDR1 as SGHTA and CDR2 as FQGTGA. Trimming removed 5 bases from V and 5 bases from J; junction bases left unmatched: 7. CDR3 size: 15 residues. The CDR3 DNA follows: TGTGCCAGCAGCATACAGGGGGCACCTAACAATGAGCAGTTCTTC. Its protein product is CASSIQGAPNNEQFF.

This clone was recorded only once. This chain uses TRBV11-2 with TRBJ2-1, with D possibly matching TRBD2 (5 bases). Germline CDR1 reads SGHAT; CDR2 reads FQNNGV. V lost 4 bases, J lost 9 bases, and 16 bases lay in between. The CDR3 runs to 14 residues. CDR3 nucleotide sequence: TGTGCCAGCAGCTCCACCGGGGTAGGAGGTGAGCAGTTCTTC. Amino acids: CASSSTGVGGEQFF.

This clone was observed a handful of times. J is TRBJ1-1 and V is TRBV10-2, with unresolved D. Trimming removed 3 bases at V and 5 bases at J, with 7 bases between. The CDR3 contains 12 residues. From germline, CDR1 is WSHSY and CDR2 SAAADI. CDR3 residues: CASSERVTEAFF. DNA of the CDR3: TGCGCCAGCAGTGAACGGGTGACTGAAGCTTTCTTT.

J is TRBJ2-1 and V is TRBV11-2; the match to TRBD1 covers 7 bases. Unmatched junction bases numbered 9, after V lost 3 bases and J lost 7 bases. Germline CDR1 SGHAT, CDR2 FQNNGV. CDR3 length: 15 residues. The CDR3 bases are TGTGCCAGCAGCTTTGCGACAGGGCCCTGGAATGAGCAGTTCTTC. Protein: CASSFATGPWNEQFF.

The chain is built from TRBV7-3 and TRBJ2-1; 7 bases are a match to TRBD2. V lost 0 bases and J lost 0; bases outside the gene matches: 2. Germline CDR1 is SGHTA and CDR2 is FQGTGA. The CDR3 is made up of 16 amino acids. Here the CDR3 reads CASSLTVAGSYNEQFF. CDR3 coding DNA: TGTGCCAGCAGCTTAACAGTAGCGGGCTCCTACAATGAGCAGTTCTTC.

This chain joins TRBV19 and TRBJ2-7; 14 nucleotides match TRBD2. CDR1 is LNHDA, CDR2 SQIVND, per germline (reference sequence). There are 16 residues in the CDR3. Unmatched junction bases numbered 7, after V lost 4 bases and J lost 5 bases. CDR3 region: CASSRTSGRRADEQYF. The CDR3, as DNA: TGTGCCAGTAGTAGGACTAGCGGGAGGAGGGCTGACGAGCAGTACTTC.

The chain uses TRBV6-1 and TRBJ1-1; the D is unclear. Germline V gene data show CDR1 as MNHNS and CDR2 as SASEGT. The CDR3 is 17 amino acids. Trimming pared 4 bases from V and 0 bases from J, leaving 18 bases between. The CDR3 loop reads CASSARGQFLMNTEAFF. The CDR3 nucleotides are TGTGCCAGCAGTGCCCGCGGGCAATTCCTCATGAACACTGAAGCTTTCTTT.

The chain has TRBV3-1 (or the pseudogene TRBV3-2) and TRBJ1-4; tentative D call: TRBD1 (6 bases). Germline CDR1 LGHDT, CDR2 YNNKEL (reference sequence). V gave up 4 bases and J gave up 11 bases, with 20 bases separating them. The CDR3 is 15 amino acids. DNA for the CDR3: TGTGCCAGCAGCCCTAGACAGGTATTTGGTGGGAAACTGTTTTTT. This codes for CASSPRQVFGGKLFF.

The chain recombines TRBV5-1 with TRBJ2-7; 10 bases are a match to TRBD2. Trimming removed 1 base from V and 5 bases from J; junction bases left unmatched: 3. The CDR3 has 14 residues. CDR1 SGHRS and CDR2 YFSETQ come from the germline V gene. The DNA of the CDR3 is TGCGCCAGCAGCTTGACTAGCGGGACCCACGAGCAGTACTTC. Protein sequence: CASSLTSGTHEQYF.